This entry is about one T cell receptor beta chain. The data were produced by immunoSEQ multiplex PCR, yet TCRdb's version contains in-frame clones alone and is incomplete. The sample has about 410,000 clones, around 91% seen once. This record belongs to a study of blood T cell repertoires in COVID-19. CDR1 MNHNS and CDR2 SASEGT come from the germline V gene. With 4 bases removed from V and 2 bases from J, the gap between germline ends came to 15 bases. This CDR3 contains 16 residues. This clonotype was obtained from a woman in her thirties or forties with COVID-19, enrolled during active disease. The rearrangement joins TRBV6-1 to TRBJ1-5; tentative D call: TRBD1 (6 bases). The sequenced sample consisted of peripheral blood. The chain's CDR3 is CASSGLSPGGNQPQHF. CDR3 nucleotide sequence: TGTGCCAGCAGTGGATTATCTCCAGGGGGCAATCAGCCCCAGCATTTT.